These T cell receptor beta chains were read from a single sample in a study of cytomegalovirus exposure and HLA in healthy donors. Generated by immunoSEQ multiplex PCR, the TCRdb table keeps only in-frame clones and is missing some. Of about 280,000 clones listed, approximately 90% were seen once; the top ten hold about 0.85%. The material sequenced was PBMCs. The receptors derive from a woman aged 18 to 35 in good health and CMV-seronegative. The CDR3 runs from the conserved cysteine through the conserved F or W. The order of the fields is V gene, clone size, J gene, D gene, CDR3 length, CDR3 DNA, CDR3 protein. A D gene is named only where the DNA matches it firmly. A row's size may be missing; if present it is once, few, many or a size class.

TRBV27	once	TRBJ1-5	.	15	TGTGCCAGCAGTTTTGAGGGTCGCGGCAATCAGCCCCAGCATTTT	CASSFEGRGNQPQHF
TRBV6-5	once	TRBJ1-1	.	12	TGTGCCACTCACCCTAATTCGAACGGAGCTTTCTTT	CATHPNSNGAFF
TRBV27	.	TRBJ2-1	TRBD2	17	TGTGCCAGCAGTTTATCGTTAGCGGGCCTCTCCTACAATGAGCAGTTCTTC	CASSLSLAGLSYNEQFF
TRBV30	.	TRBJ2-7	TRBD1	14	TGTGCCTGGAGTCGACGGGACAGTTCCTACGAGCAGTACTTC	CAWSRRDSSYEQYF
TRBV20-1	.	TRBJ1-1	.	11	TGCAGTGCCAGGGGCAGCACTGAAGCTTTCTTT	CSARGSTEAFF
TRBV5-4	.	TRBJ2-7	TRBD1	14	TGTGCCAGCAGCTTGGGGCAGGGGGCTTACGAGCAGTACTTC	CASSLGQGAYEQYF
TRBV28	.	TRBJ1-5	TRBD1	14	TGTGCCAGCAGCCTGGGACAGGGTGAACAGCCCCAGCATTTT	CASSLGQGEQPQHF
TRBV6-1	.	TRBJ2-7	TRBD2	11	TGTGCCAGCCGGACTAGCTACGAGCAGTACTTC	CASRTSYEQYF
TRBV7-2	.	TRBJ2-3	.	15	TGTGCCAGCAGCTTAGACTCCCTGGGCACAGATACGCAGTATTTT	CASSLDSLGTDTQYF
TRBV2	.	TRBJ2-1	.	12	TGTGCCAGCAGTGAACCCCCCGATGAGCAGTTCTTC	CASSEPPDEQFF
TRBV2	.	TRBJ2-7	.	12	TGTGCCAGCAGTGAAGCAGGGGAGGTCTCGAACTTC	CASSEAGEVSNF
TRBV11-3	once	TRBJ2-1	.	11	TGTGCCAGCAGCTCGGGATCGGAGCAGTTCTTC	CASSSGSEQFF
TRBV28	.	TRBJ1-3	TRBD1	16	TGTGCCAGCAGTTTGTCGACAGGGGGCTCGGGAAACACCATATATTTT	CASSLSTGGSGNTIYF
TRBV6-1	.	TRBJ2-3	.	15	TGTGCCATCACTTCATCTCCGGGTAGCACAGATACGCAGTATTTT	CAITSSPGSTDTQYF
TRBV10-3	.	TRBJ2-7	TRBD1	14	TGTGCCATCAAACCCGGGACAGGAGGCTACGAGCAGTACTTC	CAIKPGTGGYEQYF
TRBV2	.	TRBJ2-5	TRBD2	15	TGTGCCAGCAGGGGTCTAGCGGGAGCGTCAGAGACCCAGTACTTC	CASRGLAGASETQYF
TRBV2	.	TRBJ2-7	.	15	TGTGCCAGCAGCAATGAAGGGAGAATCGGCGTCGAGCAGTACTTC	CASSNEGRIGVEQYF
TRBV9	.	TRBJ1-1	.	14	TGTGCCAGCAGCGTAGTCCCAGGTGGCACTGAAGCTTTCTTT	CASSVVPGGTEAFF
TRBV7-2	.	TRBJ2-5	TRBD2	16	TGTGCCAGCAGCGCCCCGGGACTAGCGGGTACAGAGACCCAGTACTTC	CASSAPGLAGTETQYF
TRBV28	once	TRBJ1-1	.	16	TGTGCCAGCATCGCTTACCCGGGACAAACGAACACTGAAGCTTTCTTT	CASIAYPGQTNTEAFF
TRBV18	.	TRBJ2-7	.	16	TGTGCCAGCTCACTGCGGAGAAACAAAAACCTCTACGAGCAGTACTTC	CASSLRRNKNLYEQYF
TRBV5-1	.	TRBJ1-1	.	15	TGCGCCAGCAGCTTGGGGCAGGGGTGGAACACTGAAGCTTTCTTT	CASSLGQGWNTEAFF